What follows are 9 T cell receptor beta chains derived from one specimen sequenced in a study of shared clonotypes between healthy human individuals. Naive CD8 cells, CD45RO-negative and positively selected for CCR7, excluded terminally differentiated effector memory CD45RA+ cells. Sequencing was performed with immunoSEQ multiplex PCR; in TCRdb, only in-frame clones are kept and a portion is missing. In the table there are around 2.1 million clones, about 92% of which are singletons. The specimen was naive CD8+ T cells from PBMCs. All receptors derive from a man younger than 35 in good health. Some clones in this sample may be carry-over from other donors' samples.

The chain joins TRBV19 to TRBJ1-2; no definite D call. The germline gives CDR1 LNHDA, CDR2 SQIVND (reference sequence). V was pared by 7 bases and J by 5 bases, with 20 bases between. The CDR3 covers 15 residues. The CDR3 sequence is CASNVLNREPYGYTF. CDR3 bases: TGTGCCAGTAACGTACTCAACCGGGAGCCGTATGGCTACACCTTC.

This clone was observed a single time. V usage is TRBV2 and J usage is TRBJ2-2; 13 bases are a match to TRBD2. The CDR3 loop spans 17 amino acids. V shed 6 bases and J 4 bases; nucleotides not matched to a gene: 8. Germline CDR1 reads SNHLY; CDR2 reads FYNNEI. This CDR3 is CASREGLAGTVTGELFF. CDR3 DNA: TGTGCCAGCAGGGAGGGACTAGCGGGGACGGTCACCGGGGAGCTGTTTTTT.

The V and J genes are TRBV5-6 and TRBJ2-3; possibly TRBD2 for D (6 bases). Between the trimmed V and J ends, which lost 4 bases and 2 bases, there was a span of 14 bases. Per the germline V gene, CDR1 is SGHDT and CDR2 is YYEEEE. This CDR3 region has 15 residues. The CDR3 sequence: CASSPSSGSTDTQYF. The CDR3 nucleotides read TGTGCCAGCAGCCCTAGTAGCGGATCCACAGATACGCAGTATTTT.

The chain employs TRBV7-2 and TRBJ2-7; no definite D call. Between the trimmed V and J ends, which lost 2 bases and 2 bases, there was a span of 10 bases. This CDR3 is 14 amino acids long. CDR1 and CDR2 from the germline V gene are SGHTA and FQGNSA. CDR3 region: CASSLRAEPYEQYF. The CDR3 region has the DNA TGTGCCAGCAGCTTAAGGGCGGAGCCCTACGAGCAGTACTTC. Full variable domain (remainder filled in from reference TRBV7-2 and TRBJ2-7): GAGVSQSPSNKVTEKGKDVELRCDPISGHTALYWYRQSLGQGLEFLIYFQGNSAPDKSGLPSDRFSAERTGGSVSTLTIQRTQQEDSAVYLCASSLRAEPYEQYFGPGTRLTVT.

The gene calls are TRBV28 and TRBJ1-5; D not certain. Trimming removed 6 bases from V and 0 bases from J, with 12 bases in between. This CDR3 comprises 15 residues. Germline V gene lookup returns CDR1 MDHEN and CDR2 SYDVKM. The CDR3 coding sequence is TGTGCCAGCAGCCCCATTGCGGCTAGCAATCAGCCCCAGCATTTT. This encodes CASSPIAASNQPQHF. The whole variable domain, remainder taken from reference TRBV28 and TRBJ1-5, is DVKVTQSSRYLVKRTGEKVFLECVQDMDHENMFWYRQDPGLGLRLIYFSYDVKMKEKGDIPEGYSVSREKKERFSLILESASTNQTSMYLCASSPIAASNQPQHFGDGTRLSIL.

The chain links TRBV6-1 to TRBJ2-3, with D perhaps TRBD1 (5 bases). V shed 9 bases and J shed 4 bases, with 14 bases lying between them. This CDR3 comprises 13 residues. Germline values: CDR1 MNHNS, CDR2 SASEGT. CDR3 protein: CASGAARADTQYF. Written as DNA, the CDR3 is TGTGCCAGTGGGGCAGCCCGGGCAGATACGCAGTATTTT.

The chain is built from TRBV5-1 and TRBJ2-2; TRBD1 aligns across 10 bases. The CDR3 is made up of 14 amino acids. Germline CDR1 and CDR2: SGHRS and YFSETQ. The trim removed 3 bases at V and 4 bases at J, leaving 0 bases unmatched. The CDR3 reads CASSWTGGTGELFF. CDR3 nucleotides: TGCGCCAGCAGCTGGACAGGGGGCACCGGGGAGCTGTTTTTT.

The chain joins TRBV6-5 to TRBJ2-1; D remains ambiguous. The CDR3 is 15 residues long. Germline V gene lookup returns CDR1 MNHEY and CDR2 SVGAGI. V was trimmed by 6 bases and J by 2 bases, leaving 14 bases between them. CDR3 DNA sequence: TGTGCCAGCAGATACGGTCGGGCCCCCTACAATGAGCAGTTCTTC. Its protein is CASRYGRAPYNEQFF.

The rearrangement links TRBV5-4 to TRBJ1-2; D call uncertain. This CDR3 is 12 amino acids long. V shed 8 bases and J shed 1 base, with 9 bases lying between them. In germline, CDR1 is SGHNT, CDR2 YYREEE (reference sequence). For the CDR3, the DNA is TGTGCCAGAAGGAGGTTTAACTATGGCTACACCTTC. This codes for CARRRFNYGYTF.